This passage covers 8 T cell receptor beta chains from one sample sequenced in a study of CD8 T cells in Susac syndrome. The RNA input was about 0.5 to 1 ug, and it was reverse transcribed with random hexamers. TCRdb reprocessed the immunoSEQ multiplex PCR reads with MiXCR, giving one entry per CDR3 protein. The sample consists of a few hundred thousand distinct CDR3 sequences, more than 80% of them appearing once. Sequenced material: CD8+ T cells from PBMCs. The receptor set was obtained from a human donor with multiple sclerosis.

The V gene is TRBV5-1, the J gene TRBJ2-7; 9 nucleotides agree with TRBD1. This CDR3 has 18 amino acids. Per germline, CDR1 SGHRS and CDR2 YFSETQ. Trimming at V came to 0 bases and at J to 3 bases, leaving 13 bases not matched to a gene. The DNA for the CDR3 is TGCGCCAGCAGCTTGGCGGGGGGACAGGGAAGAGCCCTCTACGAGCAGTACTTC. Translating it yields CASSLAGGQGRALYEQYF.

V and J are TRBV7-9 and TRBJ2-7; TRBD1 might be the D (7 bases). CDR3 length equals 14 residues. V lost 1 base to trimming and J lost 5 bases, with 12 bases between them. Looked up from germline, CDR1 is SEHNR and CDR2 is FQNEAQ (reference sequence). The CDR3 is CASSLGQGGNEQYF. CDR3 DNA sequence: TGTGCCAGCAGCTTAGGCCAGGGGGGCAACGAGCAGTACTTC.

This chain uses TRBV27 with TRBJ2-3; the D gene is possibly TRBD1 (5 bases). Germline V gene lookup returns CDR1 MNHEY and CDR2 SMNVEV (reference sequence). V lost 5 bases and J lost 2, with 14 bases in between. This CDR3 is 15 amino acids long. The CDR3 is CASSLVGLLTDTQYF. The CDR3 DNA follows: TGTGCCAGCAGTCTCGTGGGGCTTCTCACAGATACGCAGTATTTT.

CDR3 region: CASSQDATTYNEQFF. The CDR3 DNA sequence: TGTGCCAGCAGCCAAGACGCGACGACCTACAATGAGCAGTTCTTC. The J gene is TRBJ2-1, the V gene TRBV3-1, with D hard to call. The CDR3 spans 15 residues. Germline-derived CDR1 and CDR2 are LGHDT and YNNKEL (reference sequence). Trimming pared 0 bases from V and 2 bases from J, leaving 8 bases between.

This sequence joins TRBV10-2 and TRBJ2-1; 8 bases fit TRBD2. Trimming took 7 bases from V and 6 from J; bases not matched to a gene: 5. The germline CDR1 and CDR2 sequences are WSHSY and SAAADI. CDR3 size: 13 residues. DNA of the CDR3: TGCGCCAGCAAAAGCGGGGGCTTCAATGAGCAGTTCTTC. Amino acids: CASKSGGFNEQFF.

CDR3 residues: CASSIQAFNEQFF. The CDR3 DNA reads as TGTGCCAGTAGTATCCAGGCCTTTAATGAGCAGTTCTTC. The V call is TRBV19, the J call TRBJ2-1; D gene ambiguous. V dropped 3 bases and J dropped 7 bases, with 10 bases sitting between them. CDR3 length: 13 residues. In germline, CDR1 is LNHDA, CDR2 SQIVND (reference sequence).

The chain has TRBV5-1 and TRBJ1-1, with D perhaps TRBD1 (6 bases). The germline CDR1 and CDR2 sequences are SGHRS and YFSETQ. The ends were cut back, 1 base at V and 7 bases at J, with 11 bases in the middle. The CDR3 consists of 13 residues. The CDR3 protein is CASSLTGNNEAFF. The CDR3 region has the DNA TGCGCCAGCAGCTTGACAGGGAATAATGAAGCTTTCTTT.

The J gene is TRBJ1-3, the V gene TRBV6-5, with 8 bases aligning to TRBD1. The germline V gene encodes CDR1 MNHEY and CDR2 SVGAGI. This CDR3 has 19 residues. V shed 4 bases and J 0 bases; nucleotides not matched to a gene: 14. The CDR3 protein is CASSSLRDRRNYSGNTIYF. For the CDR3, the DNA is TGTGCCAGCAGTTCCCTCCGGGACAGGCGCAACTACTCTGGAAACACCATATATTTT.